This TCR beta chain was sequenced during a study of early T cells in non-severe SARS-CoV-2 infection. This CDR3 has 13 residues. The germline CDR1 and CDR2 sequences are SEHNR and FQNEAQ (reference sequence). V lost 1 base and J lost 6, with 9 bases in between. MiXCR, run by TCRdb on the 5' RACE reads, gives a single entry per CDR3 protein. Of 90,000 to 120,000 distinct CDR3 sequences listed, roughly 10% are singletons. This clonotype was picked up a small number of times. The clonotype originates from an adult who was a healthcare worker with PCR-confirmed SARS-CoV-2 infection or an uninfected control (not recorded which). V gene TRBV7-9 combines with J gene TRBJ1-1; weak D call: TRBD1 (5 bases). What was sequenced was whole blood. As DNA, the CDR3 is TGTGCCAGCAGCTTAGTTTGGGGCGCTGAAGCTTTCTTT. This gives the protein CASSLVWGAEAFF.